This T cell receptor (beta chain) was sequenced during a study of CD8 T cells in ankylosing spondylitis. This clonotype has at least ten counts. The target antigen is unknown. Trimming cost V 4 bases and J 6 bases, with 10 bases left between them. In germline, CDR1 is SGHRS, CDR2 YFSETQ. The length of the CDR3 is 12 residues. For TCR beta, libraries came from quantitative 5'-RACE with molecular barcodes. One entry per CDR3 protein, called by TCRdb with MiXCR from the 5' RACE reads. The sample shows 350,000 to 450,000 distinct CDR3 sequences, 25% to 30% of them seen only once. Overall study results and limits: There was a TCR beta motif, made of several highly homologous variants, that appeared characteristic of ankylosing spondylitis blood. Peripheral blood held disease-linked clones only at relatively low frequency, and these were CD8+. Disease-linked clones reportedly concentrated significantly in matched ankylosing spondylitis synovial fluid.

The sequence came from a male donor with ankylosing spondylitis. The V call is TRBV5-1, the J call TRBJ1-1, with D maybe TRBD1 (5 bases). Input material: blood, either unsorted or a sorted T cell fraction (not recorded which). The CDR3 bases are TGCGCCAGCAGCCTTACGGGGGCTGAAGCTTTCTTT. Its translation: CASSLTGAEAFF.